This paragraph covers one T cell receptor beta chain sequence. Its antigen is undetermined. The sample originates from a study of T cells in women clearing cervical HPV infection. Study-level information: Case blood was drawn when the lesion was first found; control blood after infection became undetectable. Only a few women had HLA typing results available.

Whole-study results and caveats: CIN3+ cases had significantly higher TCR richness than controls; evenness did not differ.

Some clones are missing from TCRdb's copy, which holds only in-frame ones; the method was immunoSEQ multiplex PCR. The specimen's table records about 15,000 clones. The sample consisted of blood buffy coat. The receptor was derived from a woman aged 18 to 75 with a cervical HPV16 infection that either progressed to CIN3+ or cleared (not recorded which).

CDR3 in amino acids: CASSSYDRADTQYF. The covered CDR3 bases are TGTGCCAGCAGTTCATACGACAGGGCAGATACG. The chain employs TRBV28 and TRBJ2-3; 7 bases map to TRBD1. Sequencing ends 3 residues short of the CDR3 end; the germline J gene provides the rest. V shed 4 bases and J 4 bases; nucleotides not matched to a gene: 5. The CDR3 is 14 amino acids. CDR1 MDHEN and CDR2 SYDVKM come from the germline V gene.